The 2 T cell receptor beta chains listed next were all sequenced from one sample in a study of blood T cell repertoires in COVID-19. Measured with immunoSEQ multiplex PCR; TCRdb has only the in-frame clones, and not every one. The sample consists of tens of thousands of clones, 70% to 85% of them appearing once. The sequencing sample was made of peripheral blood. Every receptor here comes from a man of 80 years or more with active COVID-19.

This chain links TRBV7-9 with TRBJ1-5, with D possibly being TRBD1 (6 bases). The CDR3 is made up of 14 amino acids. Trimming took off 6 bases at V and 5 bases at J, with 14 bases between the two ends. Germline CDR1 reads SEHNR; CDR2 reads FQNEAQ (reference sequence). CDR3 amino acids: CASSLAGTHQPQHF. CDR3 in DNA: TGTGCCAGCAGTCTTGCCGGGACACATCAGCCCCAGCATTTT.

The chain links TRBV4-3 to TRBJ2-3, with TRBD2 matching over 10 bases. The germline V gene encodes CDR1 LGHNA and CDR2 YSLEER. J lost 5 bases, V lost 4 bases, and 18 bases had no gene match. The CDR3 has 19 amino acids. DNA of the CDR3: TGCGCCAGCAGCCCCCGCCCACGCCCTAGCGGGAGCGCTCGAGATACGCAGTATTTT. As protein: CASSPRPRPSGSARDTQYF.